The clone carrying this T cell receptor beta chain showed up just once. The data derive from a study of blood T cell repertoires in COVID-19. Study details: The United States, Italy and Spain were the sources of the acute and convalescent COVID-19 samples. Nucleic acid was either cDNA or gDNA, and it came from T cells, B-cell-depleted T cells, or PBMCs.

Data came from immunoSEQ multiplex PCR; TCRdb stores just in-frame clones and leaves some out. This sample has about 80,000 clones, with roughly 89% found just once. The sequenced sample was peripheral blood. This receptor was taken from a woman in her 50s in a cohort sampled during active COVID-19.

The CDR3 reads CASSVPAGHRSNTGELFF. The CDR3 DNA follows: TGTGCCAGCAGTGTACCAGCGGGACACCGTTCGAACACCGGGGAGCTGTTTTTT. The genes are TRBV2 and TRBJ2-2; TRBD2 might be the D (7 bases). This CDR3 contains 18 residues. Per germline, CDR1 SNHLY and CDR2 FYNNEI. The V end was cut by 4 bases, the J end by 0 bases, with 18 bases between. Variable domain in full (rest from reference TRBV2 and TRBJ2-2): EPEVTQTPSHQVTQMGQEVILRCVPISNHLYFYWYRQILGQKVEFLVSFYNNEISEKSEIFDDQFSVERPDGSNFTLKIRSTKLEDSAMYFCASSVPAGHRSNTGELFFGEGSRLTVL.